This paragraph reports one T cell receptor beta chain. Method: immunoSEQ multiplex PCR; TCRdb's copy keeps in-frame clones and lacks some. This table has about 2 million clones, approximately 95% appearing once. After removal of 0 bases from V and 3 bases from J, the junction contained 6 bases not matched to a gene. Germline values: CDR1 SGHDT, CDR2 YYEEEE. The CDR3 is 15 residues long. The entry originates in a study of shared clonotypes between healthy human individuals. In the naive CD8 group, cells lacked CD45RO and were positively selected for CCR7, so terminally differentiated effector memory CD45RA+ cells were left out.

The chain uses TRBV5-6 and TRBJ2-7; the match to TRBD2 covers 7 bases. This sequence was found in a man aged 18 to 30 in good health. The material sequenced was naive CD8+ T cells sorted from blood. CDR3 loop: CASSLDAGAGYEQYF. The CDR3 bases are TGTGCCAGCAGCTTGGACGCGGGAGCGGGCTACGAGCAGTACTTC.